This is a list of T cell receptor beta chains from one sample in a study of cytomegalovirus exposure and HLA in healthy donors. Sequencing used immunoSEQ multiplex PCR; TCRdb keeps in-frame clones, though not all of them. The table gives around 84,000 clones; the top ten clones make up about 4.6% of it. The sequencing input was PBMCs. The origin of the receptors is a young man in good health and CMV-seronegative. Each CDR3 is given with its conserved first and last residue. A D gene is named only where the DNA matches it firmly. For some rows the clone size is stated as once, few or many, or as a class when expanded; others skip it.

j_call | v_call | clone_size | d_call | cdr3_nt | cdr3_aa
TRBJ2-7 | TRBV5-6 | - | - | TGTGCCAGCAGCTTGTTGGGGGGGCCCTCTTCCTACGAGCAGTACTTC | CASSLLGGPSSYEQYF
TRBJ1-4 | TRBV18 | - | TRBD1 | TGTGCCAGCTCACGACAGGGTAATGAAAAACTGTTTTTT | CASSRQGNEKLFF
TRBJ1-1 | TRBV7-6 | - | TRBD1 | TGTGCCAGCAGCTTAGCTCAGGGGGTGAACACTGAAGCTTTCTTT | CASSLAQGVNTEAFF
TRBJ1-1 | TRBV30 | - | - | TGTGCCTGGAGTGCAATGGGGGGGCCTACTGAAGCTTTCTTT | CAWSAMGGPTEAFF
TRBJ2-7 | TRBV10-3 | - | - | TGTGCCATCAGTGAGTCGAGGATCACGTCGTCCTACGAGCAGTACTTC | CAISESRITSSYEQYF
TRBJ1-1 | TRBV7-3 | - | - | TGTGCCAGCAGCGGACAACCGAACACTGAAGCTTTCTTT | CASSGQPNTEAFF
TRBJ2-1 | TRBV5-5 | - | - | TGTGCCACCCTCTTAGGGGGCTCCTACAATGAGCAGTTCTTC | CATLLGGSYNEQFF
TRBJ2-7 | TRBV18 | - | TRBD1 | TGTGCCAGCTCACCCTCGACAGGGTCCTACGAGCAGTACTTC | CASSPSTGSYEQYF
TRBJ1-1 | TRBV27 | - | - | TGTGCCAGTACTAACACTGAAGCTTTCTTT | CASTNTEAFF
TRBJ2-7 | TRBV15 | - | TRBD2 | TGTGCCACCAGCAGAGGGCCAGCGGGGGACTACGAGCAGTACTTC | CATSRGPAGDYEQYF
TRBJ1-1 | TRBV28 | - | TRBD1 | TGTGCCAGCAGTTTGGACAGGGTGAACACTGAAGCTTTCTTT | CASSLDRVNTEAFF
TRBJ2-7 | TRBV9 | - | TRBD1 | TGTGCCAGCAGCCTTTCGACAGGGTCCTACGAGCAGTACTTC | CASSLSTGSYEQYF
TRBJ2-7 | TRBV14 | - | - | TGTGCCAGCAGCCGTACGGACTTTGGCTCCTACGAGCAGTACTTC | CASSRTDFGSYEQYF
TRBJ1-2 | TRBV10-1 | - | - | TGCGCCAGCAGTGAGCTAATTGAGGGCCTTACTTATGGCTACACCTTC | CASSELIEGLTYGYTF
TRBJ1-2 | TRBV7-3 | - | - | TGTGCCAGCAGCTCGACCGGGAGCAGCGGCTACACCTTC | CASSSTGSSGYTF
TRBJ1-1 | TRBV4-1 | - | - | TGCGCCAGCAGCCAAGTTAGGACAGAAATGAACACTGAAGCTTTCTTT | CASSQVRTEMNTEAFF
TRBJ2-7 | TRBV14 | - | - | TGTGCCAGCAGCCAAGAATCGGGCGGCAGGGGCTACGAGCAGTACTTC | CASSQESGGRGYEQYF
TRBJ2-7 | TRBV7-9 | large | TRBD1 | TGTGCCAGCACCGGACAGGGCCGCTCCTACGAGCAGTACTTC | CASTGQGRSYEQYF
TRBJ2-2 | TRBV18 | - | TRBD1 | TGTGCCAGCTCACAAGGGACAGGGGGCGACGGCACCGGGGAGCTGTTTTTT | CASSQGTGGDGTGELFF
TRBJ2-5 | TRBV14 | - | TRBD1 | TGTGCCAGCAGCCCGTGGACAGGGGTGGAGACCCAGTACTTC | CASSPWTGVETQYF
TRBJ2-1 | TRBV6-1 | - | TRBD1 | TGTGCCAGCAGTGAACTGGACAGGGAAGGAGGAAATGAGCAGTTCTTC | CASSELDREGGNEQFF
TRBJ2-3 | TRBV6-5 | - | - | TGTGCCAGCAGTTCCCTCGAGGGCCCTACGCAGTATTTT | CASSSLEGPTQYF
TRBJ2-7 | TRBV6-4 | - | - | TGTGCCAGCAATAAACCGGGACATATGAACTACGAGCAGTACTTC | CASNKPGHMNYEQYF
TRBJ2-2 | TRBV29-1 | - | TRBD2 | TGCAGCGTTGAAGATCAACGGGGACTAGCGGGAGCCGGGGAGCTGTTTTTT | CSVEDQRGLAGAGELFF
TRBJ2-2 | TRBV5-4 | - | - | TGTGCCAGCAGCTGGAGGGGGGGAGGGGACACCGGGGAGCTGTTTTTT | CASSWRGGGDTGELFF
TRBJ1-3 | TRBV9 | - | - | TGTGCCAGCAGCCCCCGCGAGGGATCCCCTGGAAACACCATATATTTT | CASSPREGSPGNTIYF
TRBJ2-3 | TRBV29-1 | - | TRBD2 | TGCAGTGTTTGCGGGGGAACAAGCACAGATACGCAGTATTTT | CSVCGGTSTDTQYF
TRBJ2-7 | TRBV15 | - | TRBD1 | TGTGCCACCAGCAGGGGCCGACAGGGTTACGAGCAGTACTTC | CATSRGRQGYEQYF
TRBJ2-1 | TRBV5-4 | - | TRBD2 | TGTGCCAGCAGCGATCGGTCGGCAGGGAGGGAACGTGAGCAGTTCTTC | CASSDRSAGREREQFF
TRBJ2-6 | TRBV19 | - | - | TGTGCCAGTAGTGAGTCTGGGGCCAACGTCCTGACTTTC | CASSESGANVLTF
TRBJ1-1 | TRBV5-6 | - | - | TGTGCCAGCAGCTCGCCCGGGGGGGGTACTGAAGCTTTCTTT | CASSSPGGGTEAFF
TRBJ2-3 | TRBV11-3 | - | TRBD1 | TGTGCCAGCAGCAGGACAGGGAGCACAGATACGCAGTATTTT | CASSRTGSTDTQYF
TRBJ2-7 | TRBV5-1 | - | TRBD1 | TGCGCCAGCAGCTCCACCGGGACAGACTCCTACGAGCAGTACTTC | CASSSTGTDSYEQYF
TRBJ1-1 | TRBV19 | - | - | TGTGCCAGTAGTACCCTAGCGAACACTGAAGCTTTCTTT | CASSTLANTEAFF
TRBJ2-3 | TRBV6-1 | - | - | TGTGCCAGCAGTGAAGGTATCACAGATACGCAGTATTTT | CASSEGITDTQYF
TRBJ2-2 | TRBV19 | - | - | TGTGCCAGTAGTATCCAGGCGACCGGGGAGCTGTTTTTT | CASSIQATGELFF
TRBJ2-7 | TRBV19 | - | - | TGTGCCAGTAGTAGACAACCGAGTTACCCCTTACACGAGCAGTACTTC | CASSRQPSYPLHEQYF
TRBJ2-5 | TRBV7-8 | - | TRBD2 | TGTGCCAGCAGCTCTTACCGCGGGACTATCGCTTTAGAGACCCAGTACTTC | CASSSYRGTIALETQYF
TRBJ1-1 | TRBV29-1 | - | - | TGCAGCGTTGACCGTGAAGCTTTCTTT | CSVDREAFF
TRBJ1-2 | TRBV7-6 | - | TRBD1 | TGTGCCAGCAGCTCGGCGACAGGGATGCGCGGCTACACCTTC | CASSSATGMRGYTF
TRBJ1-1 | TRBV11-2 | - | - | TGTGCCAGCAGCTTATCTTCCACTGAAGCTTTCTTT | CASSLSSTEAFF
TRBJ1-2 | TRBV30 | - | TRBD1 | TGTGCCTGGAGCCCAACGGTGACAGGGGCGCTAAGATATGGCTACACCTTC | CAWSPTVTGALRYGYTF
TRBJ2-7 | TRBV30 | - | - | TGTGCCTGGAGGAGGTGGAGGGACGAGCAGTACTTC | CAWRRWRDEQYF